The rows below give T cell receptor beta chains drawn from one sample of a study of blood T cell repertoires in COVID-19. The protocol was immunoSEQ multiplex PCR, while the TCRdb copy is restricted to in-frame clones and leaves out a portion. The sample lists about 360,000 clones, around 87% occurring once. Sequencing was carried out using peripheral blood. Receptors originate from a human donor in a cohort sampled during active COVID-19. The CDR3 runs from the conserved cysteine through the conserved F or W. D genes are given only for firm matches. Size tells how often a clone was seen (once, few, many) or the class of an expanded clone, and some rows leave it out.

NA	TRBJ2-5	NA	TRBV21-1	TGTGCCAGCACCCACAGAGGGACTAGCGGGGGCGAGGAGACCCAGTACTTC	CASTHRGTSGGEETQYF
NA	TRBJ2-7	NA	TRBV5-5	TGTGCCAGCAGCTTGGGACATAGCTCCTACGAGCAGTACTTC	CASSLGHSSYEQYF
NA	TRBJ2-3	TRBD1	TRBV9	TGTGCCAGCAGCGTAAATAGGGGGACAGCCTTTTACACAGATACGCAGTATTTT	CASSVNRGTAFYTDTQYF
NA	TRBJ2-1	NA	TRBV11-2	TGTGCCAGCAGCTTAGAGTTTGCCAGGGGGGCGGGCAATGAGCAGTTCTTC	CASSLEFARGAGNEQFF
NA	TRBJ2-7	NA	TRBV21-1	TGTGCCAGCAGCAAAGCCCAGACCGGGACAGGGGGCCACGAGCAGTACTTC	CASSKAQTGTGGHEQYF
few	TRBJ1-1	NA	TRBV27	TGTGCCAGCACCCGGGGGACGGACACTGAAGCTTTCTTT	CASTRGTDTEAFF
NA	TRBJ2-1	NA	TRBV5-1	TGCGCCAGCAGATTGGGAACTAGCACCAATGAGCAGTTCTTC	CASRLGTSTNEQFF
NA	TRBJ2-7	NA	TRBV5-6	TGTGCCAGCAGCTTGGTTTCAGCGGTTTTCTCCTACGAGCAGTACTTC	CASSLVSAVFSYEQYF
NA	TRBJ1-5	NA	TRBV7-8	TGTGCCAGCAGACAAGCAGGGGAACCTAGCAATCAGCCCCAGCATTTT	CASRQAGEPSNQPQHF
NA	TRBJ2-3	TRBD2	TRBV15	TGTGCCACCAGCAGATTAGCGGGGCCCACAGATACGCAGTATTTT	CATSRLAGPTDTQYF
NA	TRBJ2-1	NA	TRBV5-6	TGTGCCAGCAGCTTGGAGTTTGGCGGAACCTACAATGAGCAGTTCTTC	CASSLEFGGTYNEQFF
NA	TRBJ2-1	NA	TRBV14	TGTGCCAGCAGCCAAAGATTGGGGCGCGGGAAGGGTACCTACAATGAGCAGTTCTTC	CASSQRLGRGKGTYNEQFF
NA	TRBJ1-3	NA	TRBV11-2	TGTGCCAGCAGGGGTCTTGGGGCCCGAAGCTCTGGAAACACCATATATTTT	CASRGLGARSSGNTIYF
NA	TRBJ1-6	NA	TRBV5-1	TGCGCCAGCAGCTTGGGGGGGGAGAATTCACCCCTCCACTTT	CASSLGGENSPLHF
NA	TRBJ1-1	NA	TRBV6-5	TGTGCCAGCAGTAAGGAGGAGAACACTGAAGCTTTCTTT	CASSKEENTEAFF
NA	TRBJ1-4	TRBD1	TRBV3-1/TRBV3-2	TGTGCCAGCGGATTACAGGGGGCGCCTGAAAAACTGTTTTTT	CASGLQGAPEKLFF
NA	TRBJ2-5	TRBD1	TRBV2	TGTGCCAGCAACGAAGACAGGGTAGAAGAGACCCAGTACTTC	CASNEDRVEETQYF
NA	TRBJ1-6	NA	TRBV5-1	TGCGCCAGCAGCTTGGACGACAGCTACCATTCACCCCTCCACTTT	CASSLDDSYHSPLHF